This entry lists 5 T cell receptor beta chains sequenced from one sample in a study of blood T cell repertoires in COVID-19. Measured with immunoSEQ multiplex PCR; TCRdb has only the in-frame clones, and not every one. Of roughly 50,000 clones listed, 90% are singletons. The sample comprised peripheral blood. These TCRs come from a man aged 65 to 79 with acute or convalescent COVID-19.

V usage is TRBV6-5 and J usage is TRBJ1-1, with TRBD1 matching 10 bases. The CDR3 is 12 amino acids. CDR1 MNHEY and CDR2 SVGAGI come from the germline V gene. V dropped 5 bases and J dropped 11; count of bases not matched to a gene: 5. The CDR3 sequence: CASSKRQGAAFF. The CDR3 DNA is TGTGCCAGCAGTAAGAGACAGGGGGCGGCTTTCTTT.

This chain uses TRBV28 with TRBJ2-2; D is unclear. Trimming left V 6 bases short and J 1 base short, with 6 bases between. The germline V gene has CDR1 MDHEN and CDR2 SYDVKM. This CDR3 has 13 residues. CDR3: CASSPVNTGELFF. DNA for the CDR3: TGTGCCAGCAGCCCTGTGAACACCGGGGAGCTGTTTTTT.

This clone was detected only a few times. The chain combines TRBV6-5 with TRBJ1-2, with 11 bases aligning to TRBD1. V lost 5 bases to trimming and J lost 5 bases; unmatched junction nucleotides: 4. CDR1 and CDR2 from the germline V gene are MNHEY and SVGAGI. The CDR3 contains 14 residues. The CDR3 DNA is TGTGCCAGCAGTCCCCGGGACAGGGGGTATGGCTACACCTTC. Its protein is CASSPRDRGYGYTF.

This chain links TRBV7-2 with TRBJ1-5; D gene ambiguous. CDR1 SGHTA and CDR2 FQGNSA come from the germline V gene. With 5 bases removed from V and 0 bases from J, the gap between germline ends came to 11 bases. There are 15 residues in the CDR3. CDR3 residues: CASSARPYSNQPQHF. The CDR3, as DNA: TGTGCCAGCAGCGCGCGGCCATATAGCAATCAGCCCCAGCATTTT.

J is TRBJ1-2 and V is TRBV23-1, with no clear D. TRBV23-1 is given ORF status, its function remaining uncertain. The V and J ends lost 4 bases and 7 bases respectively, with 7 bases between them. This CDR3 contains 11 residues. DNA of the CDR3: TGCGCCAGCAGTCCGACGGGTGGCTACACCTTC. Translation: CASSPTGGYTF.